Following are 18 T cell receptor beta chains from one sample sequenced in a study of CXCR3-negative and CXCR3-positive naive CD8 T cells. Carrying UMI labels, the TRB cDNA libraries were prepared through 5' RACE. TCRdb reprocessed the 5' RACE reads; each CDR3 protein has one entry and no DNA is given. The ten most abundant clones cover approximately 0.46% of a sample with about 130,000 distinct CDR3 sequences. Source material: naive CXCR3- CD8+ T cells from blood. Subset denoted: CD45RO-CCR7+CD27+CD95- naive CD8+ T cells lacking CXCR3 (TNR3-). The receptors were gathered from a human donor in good health. Some clones in this sample may be carry-over from other donors' samples.

This CDR3 is CASRDGLYEQYF. V is TRBV7-9 and J is TRBJ2-7. CDR3 length: 12 amino acids. Germline lookup yields CDR1 SEHNR and CDR2 FQNEAQ (reference sequence).

The chain has TRBV28 and TRBJ2-1; no DNA is available, so the TRBD1 call from TCRdb remains unchecked. Looked up from germline, CDR1 is MDHEN and CDR2 is SYDVKM. There are 15 residues in the CDR3. The CDR3 here is CASRTPGSSSNEQFF.

The V gene is TRBV4-1, the J gene TRBJ2-2; TCRdb calls TRBD1, which cannot be checked without DNA. Looked up from germline, CDR1 is MGHRA and CDR2 is YSYEKL. The CDR3 has 15 residues. The CDR3 sequence: CASSPWGSNTGELFF.

The rearrangement uses TRBV7-6 and TRBJ2-1; no DNA is available, so the TRBD1 call from TCRdb remains unchecked. The CDR3 extends over 16 amino acids. The germline V gene has CDR1 SGHVS and CDR2 FNYEAQ. CDR3 sequence reads: CASSLGPGPAYNEQFF.

The J gene is TRBJ2-2, the V gene TRBV3-1. The length of the CDR3 is 14 residues. CDR1 is LGHDT and CDR2 is YNNKEL in the germline V gene (reference sequence). CDR3 amino acids: CASSGGLFTGELFF.

The chain employs TRBV20-1 and TRBJ1-2. Germline CDR1 reads DFQATT; CDR2 reads SNEGSKA (reference sequence). This CDR3 contains 13 residues. The CDR3 sequence is CSARDQGNYGYTF.

CDR3 sequence: CASRDPGTGAYEQYF. The chain uses TRBV12-3 or TRBV12-4 and TRBJ2-7; TCRdb selects TRBD1, and the lack of DNA leaves this call unchecked. The CDR3 is 15 amino acids.

The rearrangement links TRBV15 to TRBJ1-4; TCRdb picks TRBD1, but there is no DNA to check that call. The germline CDR1 and CDR2 sequences are LNHNV and YYDKDF (reference sequence). CDR3 length: 15 residues. This CDR3 reads CATSSEGAANEKLFF.

The CDR3 sequence: CASSSYRGMNTGELFF. The chain employs TRBV27 and TRBJ2-2. CDR1 is MNHEY and CDR2 is SMNVEV in the germline V gene (reference sequence). The length of the CDR3 is 16 residues.

The chain's CDR3 is CASSLGEYLQETQYF. J is TRBJ2-5 and V is TRBV7-9. This CDR3 spans 15 amino acids. The germline V gene encodes CDR1 SEHNR and CDR2 FQNEAQ (reference sequence).

This chain joins TRBV12-3 or TRBV12-4 and TRBJ1-1; the D gene TCRdb calls, TRBD1, cannot be checked with no DNA. This CDR3 spans 15 amino acids. This CDR3 reads CAIRVLLTRGTEAFF.

The rearrangement links TRBV7-2 to TRBJ2-7; TCRdb reports TRBD2, a call that lacks DNA to check it against. CDR1 SGHTA and CDR2 FQGNSA come from the germline V gene. This CDR3 contains 15 residues. CDR3 residues: CASSLERALTYEQYF. Complete variable domain (other parts from reference TRBV7-2 and TRBJ2-7): GAGVSQSPSNKVTEKGKDVELRCDPISGHTALYWYRQSLGQGLEFLIYFQGNSAPDKSGLPSDRFSAERTGGSVSTLTIQRTQQEDSAVYLCASSLERALTYEQYFGPGTRLTVT.

V gene TRBV20-1 combines with J gene TRBJ1-5; as DNA is missing, the TRBD1 call by TCRdb cannot be tested. CDR1 is DFQATT and CDR2 is SNEGSKA in the germline V gene (reference sequence). This CDR3 is 17 amino acids long. The CDR3 is CSARARDSLYSNQPQHF.

V is TRBV10-2 and J is TRBJ2-1. From germline, CDR1 is WSHSY and CDR2 SAAADI. The CDR3 is 13 amino acids. This CDR3 is CASRVSLYNEQFF.

The rearrangement links TRBV6-1 to TRBJ1-5; TCRdb calls TRBD1, which cannot be checked without DNA. Looked up from germline, CDR1 is MNHNS and CDR2 is SASEGT. The CDR3 contains 17 residues. The CDR3 loop reads CAGSEPPGTFSNQPQHF.

This rearrangement joins TRBV7-2 to TRBJ2-2; TCRdb designates TRBD2, a call that cannot be tested without DNA. This CDR3 has 17 residues. Germline V gene sequence: CDR1 SGHTA, CDR2 FQGNSA. The CDR3 loop is CASSLYGGREYTGELFF.

The rearrangement links TRBV7-9 to TRBJ2-2; absent DNA, TCRdb's TRBD1 call cannot be checked. Germline CDR1 reads SEHNR; CDR2 reads FQNEAQ (reference sequence). CDR3 length: 15 residues. The CDR3 region is CASSPPTGGTGELFF. The variable domain in full, with the rest retrieved from reference TRBV7-9 and TRBJ2-2, is DTGVSQNPRHKITKRGQNVTFRCDPISEHNRLYWYRQTLGQGPEFLTYFQNEAQLEKSRLLSDRFSAERPKGSFSTLEIQRTEQGDSAMYLCASSPPTGGTGELFFGEGSRLTVL.

The chain couples TRBV12-3 or TRBV12-4 to TRBJ2-7; the TCRdb D gene call, TRBD2, has no DNA to confirm it. The CDR3 is 15 amino acids. CDR3 residues: CASSLEVSGTYEQYF.